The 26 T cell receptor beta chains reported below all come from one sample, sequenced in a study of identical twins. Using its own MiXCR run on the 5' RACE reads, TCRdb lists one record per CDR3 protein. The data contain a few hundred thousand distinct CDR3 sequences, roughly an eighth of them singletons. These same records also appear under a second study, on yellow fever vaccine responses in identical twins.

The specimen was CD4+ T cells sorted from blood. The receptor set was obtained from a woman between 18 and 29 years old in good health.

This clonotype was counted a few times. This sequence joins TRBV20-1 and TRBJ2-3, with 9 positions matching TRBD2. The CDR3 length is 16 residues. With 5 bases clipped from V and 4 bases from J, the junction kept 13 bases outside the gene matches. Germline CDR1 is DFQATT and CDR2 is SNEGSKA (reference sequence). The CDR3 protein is CSAGPKRSGRPDTQYF. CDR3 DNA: TGCAGTGCTGGCCCGAAGAGGAGCGGGAGGCCAGATACGCAGTATTTT.

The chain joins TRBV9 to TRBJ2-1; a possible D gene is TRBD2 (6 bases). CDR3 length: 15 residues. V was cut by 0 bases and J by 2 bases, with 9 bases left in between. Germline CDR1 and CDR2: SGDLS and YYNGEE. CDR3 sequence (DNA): TGTGCCAGCAGCGTAGTGGCGGGACCCTACAATGAGCAGTTCTTC. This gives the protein CASSVVAGPYNEQFF.

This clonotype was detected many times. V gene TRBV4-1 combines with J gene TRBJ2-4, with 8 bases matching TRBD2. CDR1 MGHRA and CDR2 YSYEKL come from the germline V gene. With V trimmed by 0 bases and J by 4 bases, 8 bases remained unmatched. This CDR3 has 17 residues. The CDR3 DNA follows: TGCGCCAGCAGCCAAGATGCGGCGGGAGGTACTAAAAACATTCAGTACTTC. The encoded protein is CASSQDAAGGTKNIQYF.

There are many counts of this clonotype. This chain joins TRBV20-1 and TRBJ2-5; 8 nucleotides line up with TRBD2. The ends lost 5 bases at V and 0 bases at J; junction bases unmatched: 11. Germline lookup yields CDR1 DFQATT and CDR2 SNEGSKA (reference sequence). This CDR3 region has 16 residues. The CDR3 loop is CSAPRGGGRYQETQYF. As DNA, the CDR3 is TGCAGTGCTCCCAGAGGCGGGGGGCGGTACCAAGAGACCCAGTACTTC.

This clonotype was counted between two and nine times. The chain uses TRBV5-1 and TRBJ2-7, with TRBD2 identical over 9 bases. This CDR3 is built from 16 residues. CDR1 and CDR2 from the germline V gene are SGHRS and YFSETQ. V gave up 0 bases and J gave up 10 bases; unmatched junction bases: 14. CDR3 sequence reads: CASSLAKNQLAGPQYF. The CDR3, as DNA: TGCGCCAGCAGCTTGGCGAAGAATCAGCTAGCGGGACCACAGTACTTC.

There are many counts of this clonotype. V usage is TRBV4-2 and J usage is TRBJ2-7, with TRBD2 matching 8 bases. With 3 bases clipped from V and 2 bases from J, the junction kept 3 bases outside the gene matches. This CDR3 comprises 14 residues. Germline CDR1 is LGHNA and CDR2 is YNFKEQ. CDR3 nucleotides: TGTGCCAGCAGCCAGCCGGGAGGGACCTACGAGCAGTACTTC. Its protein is CASSQPGGTYEQYF.

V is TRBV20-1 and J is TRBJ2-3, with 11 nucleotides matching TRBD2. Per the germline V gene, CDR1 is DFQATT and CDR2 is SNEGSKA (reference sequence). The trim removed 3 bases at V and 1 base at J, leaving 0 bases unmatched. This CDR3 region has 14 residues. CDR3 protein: CSARTSGGTDTQYF. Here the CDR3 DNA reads TGCAGTGCTAGGACTAGCGGGGGCACAGATACGCAGTATTTT.

This CDR3 reads CASSTDRGLIYF. DNA of the CDR3: TGTGCCAGCAGCACCGACAGGGGGCTCATTTACTTC. J is TRBJ2-7 and V is TRBV11-2; TRBD1 aligns across 10 bases. The CDR3 has 12 amino acids. Trimming took 5 bases from V and 13 from J; bases not matched to a gene: 8. CDR1 SGHAT and CDR2 FQNNGV come from the germline V gene. The variable domain in full, with the rest retrieved from reference TRBV11-2 and TRBJ2-7, is EAGVAQSPRYKIIEKRQSVAFWCNPISGHATLYWYQQILGQGPKLLIQFQNNGVVDDSQLPKDRFSAERLKGVDSTLKIQPAKLEDSAVYLCASSTDRGLIYFGPGTRLTVT.

The CDR3 protein is CSARALTSGPYEQYF. CDR3 nucleotides: TGCAGTGCTAGAGCGCTGACTAGCGGGCCCTACGAGCAGTACTTC. This rearrangement joins TRBV20-1 to TRBJ2-7, with 10 bases aligning to TRBD2. This CDR3 is 15 amino acids long. Unmatched junction bases numbered 5, after V lost 1 base and J lost 2 bases. In germline, CDR1 is DFQATT, CDR2 SNEGSKA (reference sequence).

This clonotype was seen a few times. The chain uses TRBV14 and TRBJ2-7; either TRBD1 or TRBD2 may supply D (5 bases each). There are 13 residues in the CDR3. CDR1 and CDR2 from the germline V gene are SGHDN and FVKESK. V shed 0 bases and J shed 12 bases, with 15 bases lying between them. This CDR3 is CASSQDWGFRWYF. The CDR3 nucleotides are TGTGCCAGCAGCCAAGATTGGGGGTTTAGGTGGTACTTC.

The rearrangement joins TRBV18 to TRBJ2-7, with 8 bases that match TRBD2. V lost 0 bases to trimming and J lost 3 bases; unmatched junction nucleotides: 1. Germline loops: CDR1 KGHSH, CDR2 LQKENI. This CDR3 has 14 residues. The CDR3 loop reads CASSPPAGVYEQYF. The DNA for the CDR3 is TGTGCCAGCTCACCACCAGCGGGGGTCTACGAGCAGTACTTC.

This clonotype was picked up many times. The CDR3 nucleotides read TGTGCCAGCAGTGGTTTGCTCGGGACAGGGGGTCAAGTCTACGAGCAGTACTTC. Translated, it gives CASSGLLGTGGQVYEQYF. The V call is TRBV25-1, the J call TRBJ2-7, with 11 bases that match TRBD1. The V and J ends lost 4 bases and 3 bases, in that order; junction bases with no gene match: 14. The CDR3 consists of 18 residues. Per germline, CDR1 MGHDK and CDR2 SYGVNS.

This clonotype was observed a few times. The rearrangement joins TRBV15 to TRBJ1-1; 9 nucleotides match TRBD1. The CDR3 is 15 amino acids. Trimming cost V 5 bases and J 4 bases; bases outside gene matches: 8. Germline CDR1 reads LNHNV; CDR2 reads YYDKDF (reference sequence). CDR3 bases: TGTGCCACCAGCGGTGCCGGGACAGGGCTCACTGAAGCTTTCTTT. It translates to CATSGAGTGLTEAFF.

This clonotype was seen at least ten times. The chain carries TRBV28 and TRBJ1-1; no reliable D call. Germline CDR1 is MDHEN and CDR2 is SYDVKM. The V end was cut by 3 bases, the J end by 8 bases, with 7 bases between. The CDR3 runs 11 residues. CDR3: CASSLGREAFF. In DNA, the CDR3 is TGTGCCAGCAGTTTGGGGAGGGAAGCTTTCTTT.

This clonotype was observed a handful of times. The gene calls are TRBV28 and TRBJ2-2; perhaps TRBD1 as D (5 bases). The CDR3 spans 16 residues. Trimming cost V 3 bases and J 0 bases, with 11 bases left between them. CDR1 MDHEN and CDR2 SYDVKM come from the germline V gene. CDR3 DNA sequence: TGTGCCAGCAGTTTCCAGGGAACCCCGAACACCGGGGAGCTGTTTTTT. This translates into CASSFQGTPNTGELFF.

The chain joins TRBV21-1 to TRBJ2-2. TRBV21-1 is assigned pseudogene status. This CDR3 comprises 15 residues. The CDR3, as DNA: TGTGCCAGCAGCAAAGGCGGCAATAACACCGGGGAGCTGTTTTTT. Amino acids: CASSKGGNNTGELFF.

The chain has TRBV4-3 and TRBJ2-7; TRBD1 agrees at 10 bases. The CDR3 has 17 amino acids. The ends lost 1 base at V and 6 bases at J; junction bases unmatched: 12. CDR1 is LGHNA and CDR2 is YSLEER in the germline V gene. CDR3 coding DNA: TGCGCCAGCAGCCAAGGTCCGGGACAGGGGTTCCCCCGCGAGCAGTACTTC. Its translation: CASSQGPGQGFPREQYF.

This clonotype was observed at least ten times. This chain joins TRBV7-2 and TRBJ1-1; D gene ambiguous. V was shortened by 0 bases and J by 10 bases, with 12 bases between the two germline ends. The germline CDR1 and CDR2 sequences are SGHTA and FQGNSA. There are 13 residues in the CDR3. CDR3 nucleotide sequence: TGTGCCAGCAGCTTAGCCGGGGAGGTTGTAGCTTTCTTT. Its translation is CASSLAGEVVAFF. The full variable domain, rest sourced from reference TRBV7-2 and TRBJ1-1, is GAGVSQSPSNKVTEKGKDVELRCDPISGHTALYWYRQSLGQGLEFLIYFQGNSAPDKSGLPSDRFSAERTGGSVSTLTIQRTQQEDSAVYLCASSLAGEVVAFFGQGTRLTVV.

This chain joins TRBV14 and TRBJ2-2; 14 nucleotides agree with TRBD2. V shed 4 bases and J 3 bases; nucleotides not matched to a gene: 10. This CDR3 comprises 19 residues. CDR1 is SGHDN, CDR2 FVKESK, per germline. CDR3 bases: TGTGCCAGCAGCCCCGGGACTAGCGGGGGCCATGGGGACACCGGGGAGCTGTTTTTT. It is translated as CASSPGTSGGHGDTGELFF.

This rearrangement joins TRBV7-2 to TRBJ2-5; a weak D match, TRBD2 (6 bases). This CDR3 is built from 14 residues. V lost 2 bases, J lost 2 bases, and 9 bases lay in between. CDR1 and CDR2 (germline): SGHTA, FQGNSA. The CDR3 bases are TGTGCCAGCAGCTTACTAGCGATGCAAGAGACCCAGTACTTC. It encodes CASSLLAMQETQYF. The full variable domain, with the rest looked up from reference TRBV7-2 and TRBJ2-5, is GAGVSQSPSNKVTEKGKDVELRCDPISGHTALYWYRQSLGQGLEFLIYFQGNSAPDKSGLPSDRFSAERTGGSVSTLTIQRTQQEDSAVYLCASSLLAMQETQYFGPGTRLLVL.

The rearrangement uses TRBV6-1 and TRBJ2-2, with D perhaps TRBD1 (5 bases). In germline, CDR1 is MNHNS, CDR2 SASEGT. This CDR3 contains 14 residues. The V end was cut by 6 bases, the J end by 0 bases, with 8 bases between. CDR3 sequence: CASSRQTNTGELFF. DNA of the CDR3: TGTGCCAGCAGCCGACAGACGAACACCGGGGAGCTGTTTTTT.

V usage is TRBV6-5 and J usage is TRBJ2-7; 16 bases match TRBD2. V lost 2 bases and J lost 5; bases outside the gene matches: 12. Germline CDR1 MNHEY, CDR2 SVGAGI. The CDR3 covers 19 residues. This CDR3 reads CASSYGSPGLAGGPHEQYF. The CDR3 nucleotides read TGTGCCAGCAGTTACGGCAGCCCGGGACTAGCGGGGGGGCCGCACGAGCAGTACTTC.

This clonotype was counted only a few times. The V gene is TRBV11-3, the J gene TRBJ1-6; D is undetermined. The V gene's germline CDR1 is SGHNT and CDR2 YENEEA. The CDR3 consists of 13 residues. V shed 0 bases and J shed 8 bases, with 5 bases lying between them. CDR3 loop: CASSLDSHSPLHF. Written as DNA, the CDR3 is TGTGCCAGCAGCTTAGATTCACATTCACCCCTCCACTTT.

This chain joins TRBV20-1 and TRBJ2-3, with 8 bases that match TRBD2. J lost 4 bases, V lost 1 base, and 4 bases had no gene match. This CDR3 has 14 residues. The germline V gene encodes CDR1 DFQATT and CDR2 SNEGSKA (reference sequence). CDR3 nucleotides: TGCAGTGCTAGAGTCGTAGCGGGGTCAGATACGCAGTATTTT. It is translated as CSARVVAGSDTQYF.

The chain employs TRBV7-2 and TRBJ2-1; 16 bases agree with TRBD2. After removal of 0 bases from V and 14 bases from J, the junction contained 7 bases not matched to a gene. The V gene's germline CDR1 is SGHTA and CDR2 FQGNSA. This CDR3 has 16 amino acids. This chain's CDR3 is CASSLAGLAGGQFKFF. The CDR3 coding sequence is TGTGCCAGCAGCTTAGCGGGACTAGCGGGAGGGCAATTTAAGTTCTTC. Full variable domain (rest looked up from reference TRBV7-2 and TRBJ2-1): GAGVSQSPSNKVTEKGKDVELRCDPISGHTALYWYRQSLGQGLEFLIYFQGNSAPDKSGLPSDRFSAERTGGSVSTLTIQRTQQEDSAVYLCASSLAGLAGGQFKFFGPGTRLTVL.

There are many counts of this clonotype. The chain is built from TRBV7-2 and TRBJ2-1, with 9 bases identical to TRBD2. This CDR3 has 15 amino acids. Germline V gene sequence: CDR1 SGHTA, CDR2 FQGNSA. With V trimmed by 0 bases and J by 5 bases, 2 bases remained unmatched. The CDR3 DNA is TGTGCCAGCAGCTTAGCTAGCGGGAGTAACAATGAGCAGTTCTTC. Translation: CASSLASGSNNEQFF.